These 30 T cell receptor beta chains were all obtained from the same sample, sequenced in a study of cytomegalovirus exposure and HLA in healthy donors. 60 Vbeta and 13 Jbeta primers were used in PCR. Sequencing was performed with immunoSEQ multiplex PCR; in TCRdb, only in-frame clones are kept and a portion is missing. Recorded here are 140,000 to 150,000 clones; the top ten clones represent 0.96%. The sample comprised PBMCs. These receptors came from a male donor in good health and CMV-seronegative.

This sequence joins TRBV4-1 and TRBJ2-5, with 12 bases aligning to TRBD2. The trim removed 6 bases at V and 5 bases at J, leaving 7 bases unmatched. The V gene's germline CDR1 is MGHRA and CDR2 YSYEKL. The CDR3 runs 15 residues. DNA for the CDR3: TGCGCCAGCAGGACTAGCGGGAGACAGAGGGAGACCCAGTACTTC. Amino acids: CASRTSGRQRETQYF.

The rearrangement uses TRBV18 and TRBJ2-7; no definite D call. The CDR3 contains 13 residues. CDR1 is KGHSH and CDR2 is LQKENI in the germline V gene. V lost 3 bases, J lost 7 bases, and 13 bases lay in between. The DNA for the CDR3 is TGTGCCAGCTCACCGACCGGCAGGCAGGAGCAGTACTTC. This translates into CASSPTGRQEQYF.

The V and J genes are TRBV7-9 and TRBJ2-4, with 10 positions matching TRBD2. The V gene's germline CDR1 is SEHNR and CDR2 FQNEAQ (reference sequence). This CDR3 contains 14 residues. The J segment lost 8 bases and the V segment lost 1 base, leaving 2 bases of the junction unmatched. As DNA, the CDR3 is TGTGCCAGCAGCTTAGAGACTAGCGGGTACATTCAGTACTTC. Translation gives CASSLETSGYIQYF.

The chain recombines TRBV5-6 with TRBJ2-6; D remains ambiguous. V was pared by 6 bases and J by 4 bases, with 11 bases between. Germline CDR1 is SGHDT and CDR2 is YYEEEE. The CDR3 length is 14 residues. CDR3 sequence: CASTMLGGANVLTF. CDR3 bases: TGTGCCAGCACCATGCTCGGGGGGGCCAACGTCCTGACTTTC.

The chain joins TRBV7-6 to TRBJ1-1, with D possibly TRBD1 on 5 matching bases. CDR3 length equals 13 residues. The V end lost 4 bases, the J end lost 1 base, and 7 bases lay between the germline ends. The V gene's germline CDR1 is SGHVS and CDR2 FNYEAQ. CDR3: CASSSQGNTEAFF. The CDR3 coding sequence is TGTGCCAGCAGCTCGCAGGGGAACACTGAAGCTTTCTTT.

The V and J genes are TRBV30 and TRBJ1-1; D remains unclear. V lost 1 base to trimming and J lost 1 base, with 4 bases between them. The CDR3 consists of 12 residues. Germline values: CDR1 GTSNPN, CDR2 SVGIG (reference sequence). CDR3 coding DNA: TGTGCCTGGAGTGCCAAGAACACTGAAGCTTTCTTT. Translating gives CAWSAKNTEAFF.

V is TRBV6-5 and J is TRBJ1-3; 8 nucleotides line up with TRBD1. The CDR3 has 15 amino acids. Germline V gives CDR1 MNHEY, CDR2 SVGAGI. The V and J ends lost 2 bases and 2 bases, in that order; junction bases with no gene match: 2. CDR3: CASSYGQGTGNTIYF. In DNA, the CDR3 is TGTGCCAGCAGTTACGGACAGGGAACTGGAAACACCATATATTTT.

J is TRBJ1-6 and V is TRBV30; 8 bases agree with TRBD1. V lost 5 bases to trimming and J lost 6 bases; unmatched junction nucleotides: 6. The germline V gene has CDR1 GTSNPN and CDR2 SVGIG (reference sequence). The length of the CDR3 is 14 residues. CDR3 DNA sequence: TGTGCCTGGTCGTTGGGGACAGGTAATTCACCCCTCCACTTT. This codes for CAWSLGTGNSPLHF.

The DNA of the CDR3 is TGTGCCAGCAGCGTAGATCCCCGGAGGGCTGAAGCTTTCTTT. Encoded protein: CASSVDPRRAEAFF. The V and J genes are TRBV9 and TRBJ1-1, with unresolved D. Trimming removed 0 bases from V and 6 bases from J, with 12 bases in between. CDR3 length: 14 amino acids. Germline-derived CDR1 and CDR2 are SGDLS and YYNGEE.

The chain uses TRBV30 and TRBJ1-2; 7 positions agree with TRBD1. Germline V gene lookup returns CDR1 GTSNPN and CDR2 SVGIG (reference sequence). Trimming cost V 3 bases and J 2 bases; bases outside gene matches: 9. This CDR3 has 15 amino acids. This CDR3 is CAWRQAGGVNYGYTF. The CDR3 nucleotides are TGTGCCTGGAGGCAAGCAGGGGGTGTAAACTATGGCTACACCTTC.

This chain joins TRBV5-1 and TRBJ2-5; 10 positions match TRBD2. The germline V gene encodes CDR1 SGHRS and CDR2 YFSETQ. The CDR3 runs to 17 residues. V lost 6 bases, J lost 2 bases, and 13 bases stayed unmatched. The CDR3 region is CASNRRASGGEQETQYF. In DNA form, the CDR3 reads TGCGCCAGCAATAGGAGGGCTAGCGGGGGTGAGCAAGAGACCCAGTACTTC.

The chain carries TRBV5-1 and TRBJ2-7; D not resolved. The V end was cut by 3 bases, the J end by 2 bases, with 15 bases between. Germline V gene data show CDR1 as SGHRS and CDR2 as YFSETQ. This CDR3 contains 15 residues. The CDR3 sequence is CASSSGSSGAYEQYF. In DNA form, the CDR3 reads TGCGCCAGCAGCTCCGGGTCCTCTGGAGCCTACGAGCAGTACTTC.

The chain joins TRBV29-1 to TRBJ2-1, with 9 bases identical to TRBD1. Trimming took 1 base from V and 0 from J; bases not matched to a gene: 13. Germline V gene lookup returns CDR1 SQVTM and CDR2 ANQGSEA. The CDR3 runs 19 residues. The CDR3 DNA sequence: TGCAGCGTTGAAGGCCCCGGGACAGGGAATCCCTCCTCCTACAATGAGCAGTTCTTC. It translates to CSVEGPGTGNPSSYNEQFF.

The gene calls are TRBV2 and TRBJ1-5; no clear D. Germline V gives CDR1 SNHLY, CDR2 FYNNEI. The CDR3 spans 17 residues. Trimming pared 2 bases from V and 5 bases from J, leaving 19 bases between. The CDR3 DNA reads TGTGCCAGCAGTGAAAACCCACGGGTGTGGATTCATCAGCCCCAGCATTTT. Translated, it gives CASSENPRVWIHQPQHF.

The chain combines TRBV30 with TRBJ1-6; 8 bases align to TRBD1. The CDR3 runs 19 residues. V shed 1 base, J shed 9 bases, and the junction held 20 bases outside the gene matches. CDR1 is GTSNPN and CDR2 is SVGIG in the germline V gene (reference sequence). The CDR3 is CAWSGGGQGGDPQGSPLHF. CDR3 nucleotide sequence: TGTGCCTGGAGTGGCGGCGGACAGGGTGGGGACCCACAGGGTTCACCCCTCCACTTT.

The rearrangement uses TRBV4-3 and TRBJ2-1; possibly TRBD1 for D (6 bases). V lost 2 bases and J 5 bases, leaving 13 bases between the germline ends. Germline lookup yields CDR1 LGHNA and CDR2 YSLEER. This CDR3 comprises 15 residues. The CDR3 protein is CASSQIQGTDNEQFF. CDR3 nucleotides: TGCGCCAGCAGCCAAATACAGGGAACGGACAATGAGCAGTTCTTC.

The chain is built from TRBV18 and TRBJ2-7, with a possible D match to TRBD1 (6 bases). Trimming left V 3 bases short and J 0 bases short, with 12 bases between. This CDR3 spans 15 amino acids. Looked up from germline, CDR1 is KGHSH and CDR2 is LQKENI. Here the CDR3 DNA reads TGTGCCAGCTCACCCGGGCAGGGGAGCTCCTACGAGCAGTACTTC. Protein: CASSPGQGSSYEQYF. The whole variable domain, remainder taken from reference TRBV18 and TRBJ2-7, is NAGVMQNPRHLVRRRGQEARLRCSPMKGHSHVYWYRQLPEEGLKFMVYLQKENIIDESGMPKERFSAEFPKEGPSILRIQQVVRGDSAAYFCASSPGQGSSYEQYFGPGTRLTVT.

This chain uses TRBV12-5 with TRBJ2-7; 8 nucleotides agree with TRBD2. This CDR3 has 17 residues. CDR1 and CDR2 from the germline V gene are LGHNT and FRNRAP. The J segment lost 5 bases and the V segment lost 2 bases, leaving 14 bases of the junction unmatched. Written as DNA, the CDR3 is TGTGCTAGTGGTTTGAGTCCCAGCGGGAGAGGACGCAACGAGCAGTACTTC. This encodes CASGLSPSGRGRNEQYF.

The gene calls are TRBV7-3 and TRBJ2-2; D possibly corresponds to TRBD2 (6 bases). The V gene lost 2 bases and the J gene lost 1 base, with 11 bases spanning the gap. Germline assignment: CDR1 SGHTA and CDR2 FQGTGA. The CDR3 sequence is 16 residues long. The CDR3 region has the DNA TGTGCCAGCAGCTTACAGCGGCGGGAGAACACCGGGGAGCTGTTTTTT. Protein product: CASSLQRRENTGELFF.

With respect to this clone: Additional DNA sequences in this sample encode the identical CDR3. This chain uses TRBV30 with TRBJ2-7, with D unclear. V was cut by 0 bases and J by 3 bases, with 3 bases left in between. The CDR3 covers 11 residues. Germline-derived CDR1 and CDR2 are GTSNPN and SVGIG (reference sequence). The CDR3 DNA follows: TGTGCCTGGAGTGTACTCTACGAGCAGTACTTC. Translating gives CAWSVLYEQYF.

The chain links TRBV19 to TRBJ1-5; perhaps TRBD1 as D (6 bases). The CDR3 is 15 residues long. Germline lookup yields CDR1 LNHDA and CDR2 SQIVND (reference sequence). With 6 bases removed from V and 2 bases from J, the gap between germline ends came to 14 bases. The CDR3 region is CASRDTGTGNQPQHF. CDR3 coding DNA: TGTGCCAGTAGGGATACAGGGACCGGCAATCAGCCCCAGCATTTT.

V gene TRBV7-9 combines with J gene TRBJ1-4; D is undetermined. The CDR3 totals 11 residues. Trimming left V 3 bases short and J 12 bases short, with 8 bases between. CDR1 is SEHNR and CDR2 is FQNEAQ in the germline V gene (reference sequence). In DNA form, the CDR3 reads TGTGCCAGCAGCTTCGGTCCTGAACTGTTTTTT. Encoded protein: CASSFGPELFF.

The DNA for the CDR3 is TGTGCCTGGAGTGGAAAAAACTTTAATGAAAAACTGTTTTTT. This translates into CAWSGKNFNEKLFF. The chain is built from TRBV30 and TRBJ1-4, with D uncertain. Germline loops: CDR1 GTSNPN, CDR2 SVGIG (reference sequence). The CDR3 has 14 amino acids. V lost 1 base and J lost 4, with 10 bases in between.

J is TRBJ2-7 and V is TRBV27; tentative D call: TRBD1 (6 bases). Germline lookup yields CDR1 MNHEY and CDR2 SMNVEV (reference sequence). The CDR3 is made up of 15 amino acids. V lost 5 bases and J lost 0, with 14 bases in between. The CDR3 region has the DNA TGTGCCAGCAGTAACCGGGACACTCGCTCCTACGAGCAGTACTTC. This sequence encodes CASSNRDTRSYEQYF.

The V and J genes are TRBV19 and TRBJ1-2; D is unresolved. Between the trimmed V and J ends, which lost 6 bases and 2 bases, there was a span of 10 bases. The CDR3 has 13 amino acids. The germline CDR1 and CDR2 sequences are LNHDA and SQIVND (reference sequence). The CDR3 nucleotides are TGTGCCAGTAGAAGAGCTTACAACTATGGCTACACCTTC. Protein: CASRRAYNYGYTF.

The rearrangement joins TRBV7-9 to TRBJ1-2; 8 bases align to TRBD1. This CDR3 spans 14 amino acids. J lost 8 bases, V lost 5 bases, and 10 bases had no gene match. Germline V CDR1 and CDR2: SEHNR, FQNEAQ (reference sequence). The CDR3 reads CASSRTDRGGGYTF. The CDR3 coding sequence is TGTGCCAGCAGCCGAACCGACAGGGGAGGAGGCTACACCTTC.

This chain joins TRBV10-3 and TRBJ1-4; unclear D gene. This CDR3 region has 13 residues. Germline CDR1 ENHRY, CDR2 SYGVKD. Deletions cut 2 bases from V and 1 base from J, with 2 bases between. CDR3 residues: CAISERTNEKLFF. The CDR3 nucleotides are TGTGCCATCAGTGAGCGAACTAATGAAAAACTGTTTTTT.

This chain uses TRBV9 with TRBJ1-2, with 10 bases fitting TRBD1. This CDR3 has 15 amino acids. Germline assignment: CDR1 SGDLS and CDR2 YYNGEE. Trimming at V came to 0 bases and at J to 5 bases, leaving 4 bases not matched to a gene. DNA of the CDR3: TGTGCCAGCAGCGTAGAGACAGGGGGCATATATGGCTACACCTTC. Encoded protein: CASSVETGGIYGYTF.

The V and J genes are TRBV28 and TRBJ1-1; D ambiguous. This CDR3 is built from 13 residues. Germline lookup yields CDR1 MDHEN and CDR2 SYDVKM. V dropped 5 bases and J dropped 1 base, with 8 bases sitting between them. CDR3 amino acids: CASSLGANTEAFF. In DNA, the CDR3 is TGTGCCAGCAGTCTAGGAGCGAACACTGAAGCTTTCTTT.

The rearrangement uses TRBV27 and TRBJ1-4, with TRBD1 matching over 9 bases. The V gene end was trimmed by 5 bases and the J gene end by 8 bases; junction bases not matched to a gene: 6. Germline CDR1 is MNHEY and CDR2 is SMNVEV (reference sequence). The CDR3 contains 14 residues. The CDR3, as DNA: TGTGCCAGCAGTCCCAGGACAGGGGTCGAAAAACTGTTTTTT. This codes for CASSPRTGVEKLFF.